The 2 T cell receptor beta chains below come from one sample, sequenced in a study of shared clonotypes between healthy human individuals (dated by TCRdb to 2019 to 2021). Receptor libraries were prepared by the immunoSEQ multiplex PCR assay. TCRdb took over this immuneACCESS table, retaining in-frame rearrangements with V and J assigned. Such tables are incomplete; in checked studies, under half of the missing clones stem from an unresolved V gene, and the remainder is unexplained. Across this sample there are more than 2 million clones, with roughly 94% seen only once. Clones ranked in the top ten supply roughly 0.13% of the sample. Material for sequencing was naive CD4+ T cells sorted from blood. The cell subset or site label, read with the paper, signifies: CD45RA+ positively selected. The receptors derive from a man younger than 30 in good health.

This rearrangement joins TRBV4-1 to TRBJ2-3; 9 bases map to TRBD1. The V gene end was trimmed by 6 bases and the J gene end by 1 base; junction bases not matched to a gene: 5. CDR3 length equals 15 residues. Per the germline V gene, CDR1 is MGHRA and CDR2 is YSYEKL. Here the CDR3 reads CASRRGQGRTDTQYF. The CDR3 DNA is TGCGCCAGCAGGAGGGGACAGGGACGCACAGATACGCAGTATTTT.

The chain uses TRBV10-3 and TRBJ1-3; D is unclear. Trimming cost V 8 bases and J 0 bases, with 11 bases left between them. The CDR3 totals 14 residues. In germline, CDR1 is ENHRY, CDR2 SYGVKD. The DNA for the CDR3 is TGTGCCATCTTACGCCCCGGCTCTGGAAACACCATATATTTT. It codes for CAILRPGSGNTIYF.